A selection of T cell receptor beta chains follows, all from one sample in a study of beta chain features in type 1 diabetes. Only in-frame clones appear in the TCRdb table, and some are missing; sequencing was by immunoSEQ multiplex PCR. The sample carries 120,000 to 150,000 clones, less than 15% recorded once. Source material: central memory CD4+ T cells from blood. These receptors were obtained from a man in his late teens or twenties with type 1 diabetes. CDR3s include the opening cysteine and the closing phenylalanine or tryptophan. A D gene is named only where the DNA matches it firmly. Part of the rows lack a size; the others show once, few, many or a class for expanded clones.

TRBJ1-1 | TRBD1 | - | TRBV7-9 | TGTGCCAGCAGCTCCAGGGACAGGCTGAACACTGAAGCTTTCTTT | CASSSRDRLNTEAFF
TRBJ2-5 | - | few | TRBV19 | TGTGCCAGTAGTGCACAGTCTCAAGAGACCCAGTACTTC | CASSAQSQETQYF
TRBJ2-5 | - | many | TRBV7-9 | TGTGCCAGCAGCTTGACAGGTCTTCAAGAGACCCAGTACTTC | CASSLTGLQETQYF
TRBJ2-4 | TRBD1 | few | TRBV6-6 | TGTGCCAGCAATCCCGGGACAGGGAGGGACATTCAGTACTTC | CASNPGTGRDIQYF
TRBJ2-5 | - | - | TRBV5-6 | TGTGCCAGCAGCTTCCAGGGGAAAAGGCAAGAGACCCAGTACTTC | CASSFQGKRQETQYF
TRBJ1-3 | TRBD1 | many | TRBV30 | TGTGCCTCTCAGGGGGTGTCTGGAAACACCATATATTTT | CASQGVSGNTIYF
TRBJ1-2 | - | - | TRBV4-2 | TGTGCCAGCAGCCAAGAGCCCAACTATGGCTACACCTTC | CASSQEPNYGYTF
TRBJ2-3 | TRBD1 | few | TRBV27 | TGTGCCAGCAAAGGCATTCAGGGGGCCTCTTGGGATACGCAGTATTTT | CASKGIQGASWDTQYF
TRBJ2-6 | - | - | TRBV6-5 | TGTGCCAGCACCTCCTCGGTTGGTGGGGCCAACGTCCTGACTTTC | CASTSSVGGANVLTF
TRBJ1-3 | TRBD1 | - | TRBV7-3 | TGTGCCAGCAGCTCAACCGGGACAGGGGCTGGAAACACCATATATTTT | CASSSTGTGAGNTIYF
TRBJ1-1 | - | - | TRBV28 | TGTGCCAGCAGCCTAGACAGTCACCCCGAAGCTTTCTTT | CASSLDSHPEAFF
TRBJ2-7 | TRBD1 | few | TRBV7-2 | TGTGCCAGCAGCCGGACAGGGGAGAGCTCCTACGAGCAGTACTTC | CASSRTGESSYEQYF
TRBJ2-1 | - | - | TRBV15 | TGTGCCACCAGCAGGGTGGGTTTAAGGTTGGGGGACAAGCAGTTCTTC | CATSRVGLRLGDKQFF
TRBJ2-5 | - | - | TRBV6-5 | TGTGCCAGCAGTTACCCGCCCGGGACCCAGTACTTC | CASSYPPGTQYF
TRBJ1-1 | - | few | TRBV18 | TGTGCCAGCTCACCAACGGGGGACACTGAAGCTTTCTTT | CASSPTGDTEAFF
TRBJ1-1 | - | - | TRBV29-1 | TGCAGCGTTGGGCAGGGATCGAACACTGAAGCTTTCTTT | CSVGQGSNTEAFF
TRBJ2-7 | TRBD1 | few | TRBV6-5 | TGTGCCAGCAGGGTAGGACAGGGGAAATACGAGCAGTACTTC | CASRVGQGKYEQYF
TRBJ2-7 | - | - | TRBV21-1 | TGTGCCAGCAGCAAAGGGGAAGAACCGGATACCTACGAGCAGTACTTC | CASSKGEEPDTYEQYF
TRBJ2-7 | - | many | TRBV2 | TGTGCCAGCAGGGCCGGGACACCCGTTTACGAGCAGTACTTC | CASRAGTPVYEQYF
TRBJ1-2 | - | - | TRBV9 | TGTGCCAGCAGCGGTCGACGCGATGGCTACACCTTC | CASSGRRDGYTF
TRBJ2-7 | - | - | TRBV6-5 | TGTGCCAGCAGTTTCCGGGACAAAATCTACGAGCAGTACTTC | CASSFRDKIYEQYF
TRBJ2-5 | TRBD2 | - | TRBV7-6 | TGTGCCAGCAGCTTAGCAGGGGAGACTAGCGAGTACCAAGAGACCCAGTACTTC | CASSLAGETSEYQETQYF